This T cell receptor beta chain was found in a study of cytomegalovirus exposure and HLA in healthy donors. The wider study: The 120 million or so unique TCR beta sequences, from around 200 million T cells, were found by an earlier analysis.

In germline, CDR1 is LNHDA, CDR2 SQIVND (reference sequence). CDR3 size: 16 residues. The V end lost 3 bases, the J end lost 2 bases, and 16 bases lay between the germline ends. The PCR made use of 60 Vbeta and 13 Jbeta primers. Authors' data handling: Roughly 83 million unique TCR beta chains, approximately 11 million of them shared, were counted by a later analysis. The data were produced by immunoSEQ multiplex PCR, yet TCRdb's version contains in-frame clones alone and is incomplete. V and J calls and clone size are given by that table; D and trimming were obtained from the DNA. The data show some 180,000 clones, more than 75% seen once.

The TCR sequence derives from a woman in her thirties in good health and CMV-seropositive. The sequenced material came from PBMCs. The genes are TRBV19 and TRBJ1-2, with D maybe TRBD1 (6 bases). The CDR3 here is CASSMGARQPNYGYTF. In DNA form, the CDR3 reads TGTGCCAGTAGTATGGGGGCCCGACAGCCGAACTATGGCTACACCTTC.